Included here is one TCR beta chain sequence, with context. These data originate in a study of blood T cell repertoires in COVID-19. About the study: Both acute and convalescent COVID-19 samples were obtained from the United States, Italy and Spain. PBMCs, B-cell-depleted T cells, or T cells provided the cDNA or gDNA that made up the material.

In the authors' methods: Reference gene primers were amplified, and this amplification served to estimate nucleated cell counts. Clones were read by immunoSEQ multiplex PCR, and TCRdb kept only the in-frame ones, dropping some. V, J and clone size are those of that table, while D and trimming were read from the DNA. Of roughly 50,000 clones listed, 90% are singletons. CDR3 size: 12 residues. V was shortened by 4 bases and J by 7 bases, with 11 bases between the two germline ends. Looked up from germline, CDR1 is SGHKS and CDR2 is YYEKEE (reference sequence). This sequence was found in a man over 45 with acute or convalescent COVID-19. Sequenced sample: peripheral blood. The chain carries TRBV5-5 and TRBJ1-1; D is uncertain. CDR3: CASSLVGLEAFF. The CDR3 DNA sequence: TGTGCCAGCAGCCTGGTGGGCCTTGAAGCTTTCTTT. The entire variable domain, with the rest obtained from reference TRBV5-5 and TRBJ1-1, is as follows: DAGVTQSPTHLIKTRGQQVTLRCSPISGHKSVSWYQQVLGQGPQFIFQYYEKEERGRGNFPDRFSARQFPNYSSELNVNALLLGDSALYLCASSLVGLEAFFGQGTRLTVV.